This T cell receptor (beta chain) is drawn from a study of blood T cell repertoires in COVID-19. This table comes from immunoSEQ multiplex PCR, and its TCRdb copy is limited to in-frame clones, with some not included. This sample carries tens of thousands of clones, 80% of them seen once, and the ten largest clones take more than 10%. V was pared by 6 bases and J by 0 bases, with 13 bases of the junction left unmatched. The length of the CDR3 is 19 residues. Germline V gives CDR1 SGHTA, CDR2 FQGNSA. J is TRBJ2-1 and V is TRBV7-2, with 11 bases matching TRBD2. The sequenced material came from peripheral blood. The clonotype was recovered from a human donor in a cohort sampled during active COVID-19. CDR3 coding DNA: TGTGCCAGCAGTCAGTCGGCTAGCGGGGGGCTGAGCTCCTACAATGAGCAGTTCTTC. Protein sequence: CASSQSASGGLSSYNEQFF.